These T cell receptor beta chains were read from a single sample in a study of Graves' ophthalmopathy and Graves' hyperthyroidism. MiXCR, run by TCRdb on the multiplex PCR reads, gives a single entry per CDR3 protein. The sample includes around 1,000,000 distinct CDR3 sequences, about 40% seen only once; the top ten take approximately 12%. Sequenced material: peripheral blood or thyroid tissue (not recorded which). These receptors originate from an adult man with Graves' hyperthyroidism. CDR3s include the opening cysteine and the closing phenylalanine or tryptophan. Fields, in order: CDR3 DNA, CDR3 protein, D gene, CDR3 length, V gene, clone size, J gene. A D gene is named only where the DNA matches it firmly. Clone size is given for some rows only: seen once, a few or many times, or a class if the clone is expanded.

TGTGCCAGCGGCTTCCGTGCCAGGGTGGGCAATCAGCCCCAGCATTTT	CASGFRARVGNQPQHF	NA	16	TRBV6-1	NA	TRBJ1-5
TGCGCCAGCAGCTTGTACAGCGGAAGGACCGGGGAGCTGTTTTTT	CASSLYSGRTGELFF	NA	15	TRBV5-1	NA	TRBJ2-2
TGCAGTGCACCGACAGGGAATAGCAATCAGCCCCAGTACTTC	CSAPTGNSNQPQYF	TRBD1	14	TRBV20-1	NA	TRBJ2-5
TGTGCCAGCAGCTACCGACAGGGGGCTGGGGAGCTGTTTTTT	CASSYRQGAGELFF	TRBD1	14	TRBV7-2	NA	TRBJ2-2
TGTGCCACCAGCCCGGGACTAAGCACTGAAGCTTTCTTT	CATSPGLSTEAFF	NA	13	TRBV10-3	few	TRBJ1-1
TGCAGCGTTAGACAGGGGTGGGAGACCCAGTACTTC	CSVRQGWETQYF	TRBD1	12	TRBV29-1	NA	TRBJ2-5
TGTGCCAGCTCACCTATAAAGACCGGGACCCAGTACTTC	CASSPIKTGTQYF	NA	13	TRBV18	NA	TRBJ2-5
TGTGCCAGCAGCTGGGGACAGGGGGCGCGCACTGAAGCTTTCTTT	CASSWGQGARTEAFF	TRBD1	15	TRBV7-2	NA	TRBJ1-1
TGTGCCATCAGTTACTCACGACAGGGATACGAGCAGTACTTC	CAISYSRQGYEQYF	TRBD1	14	TRBV10-3	NA	TRBJ2-7
TGCGCCAGCAGCTTGCTCTTCGGGGCAGGGGTAACGGAGGCTAACTATGGCTACACCTTC	CASSLLFGAGVTEANYGYTF	NA	20	TRBV5-1	few	TRBJ1-2
TGCAGTGCCCCGGGACAGGGGCACGAGCAGTACTTC	CSAPGQGHEQYF	TRBD1	12	TRBV20-1	few	TRBJ2-7
TGTGCCACCAGCAGAGATTTTGGAAAGGGGGGAAGCAATCAGCCCCAGCATTTT	CATSRDFGKGGSNQPQHF	NA	18	TRBV15	many	TRBJ1-5
TGTGCCAGCAGCTCCAGGGGTCTGAACACCGGGGAGCTGTTTTTT	CASSSRGLNTGELFF	NA	15	TRBV12-3/TRBV12-4	NA	TRBJ2-2
TGTGCCAGCAGCACCCAGACAGGGAATTTCTTCCACTTT	CASSTQTGNFFHF	TRBD1	13	TRBV7-9	many	TRBJ1-6
TGTGCCAGCAGCGGGACAGGACTCGTGGGTCAGCCCCAGCATTTT	CASSGTGLVGQPQHF	TRBD1	15	TRBV7-9	many	TRBJ1-5
TGTGCTAGCACCGCGGACCTTGACGGGGAGCTGTTTTTT	CASTADLDGELFF	NA	13	TRBV7-7	NA	TRBJ2-2
TGTGCCAGCAGCGTAGAAGGAACCTATAATTCACCCCTCCACTTT	CASSVEGTYNSPLHF	NA	15	TRBV9	many	TRBJ1-6
TGCAGTGCAAGAGGACAGGGGGTAAACAATGGCTACACCTTC	CSARGQGVNNGYTF	TRBD1	14	TRBV20-1	NA	TRBJ1-2
TGTGCCAGCAGTCCCCGGTCGGCATACGGGCAGTACTTC	CASSPRSAYGQYF	NA	13	TRBV12-3/TRBV12-4	NA	TRBJ2-7
TGCAGCGTTGAAAGGGCAGGAGGGGGCTACACCTTC	CSVERAGGGYTF	NA	12	TRBV10-2	NA	TRBJ1-2
TGTGCCAGCAGCTTCACCGGGACAGGGGACGGGGTCACTGAAGCTTTCTTT	CASSFTGTGDGVTEAFF	TRBD1	17	TRBV7-8	few	TRBJ1-1
TGTGCCAGCACGAAAGTGGGCAGCTTGAACACTGAAGCTTTCTTT	CASTKVGSLNTEAFF	NA	15	TRBV6-5	NA	TRBJ1-1
TGTGCCAGCAGCGTTGGGCTACAGGGGGGGGCCTACGAGCAGTACTTC	CASSVGLQGGAYEQYF	NA	16	TRBV9	NA	TRBJ2-7
TGTGCCACCAGCAGAGATCGGGGAACGAGCTCTGGAAACACCATATATTTT	CATSRDRGTSSGNTIYF	NA	17	TRBV15	few	TRBJ1-3
TGCAGTGCTGGAGATCCCGGGACACGGAATTCACCCCTCCACTTT	CSAGDPGTRNSPLHF	NA	15	TRBV20-1	NA	TRBJ1-6
TGCGCCAGCAGCAGAAACAGGGAAACCTACGAGCAGTACTTC	CASSRNRETYEQYF	NA	14	TRBV5-1	NA	TRBJ2-7
TGTGCCAGCAGCCTCAAGATGTTGACCAGCGAGCAGTACTTC	CASSLKMLTSEQYF	NA	14	TRBV14	few	TRBJ2-7
TGCAGTGCTAGAAAGACAGGGGCGGACACCGGGGAGCTGTTTTTT	CSARKTGADTGELFF	TRBD1	15	TRBV20-1	NA	TRBJ2-2
TGTGCCAGCTTAGGGGGGGGAAACACTGAAGCTTTCTTT	CASLGGGNTEAFF	NA	13	TRBV25-1	NA	TRBJ1-1
TGTGCCAGCAGGGCGGGGGGCGCGGGCTACACCTTC	CASRAGGAGYTF	NA	12	TRBV7-2	NA	TRBJ1-2
TGTGCCAGCAGCCGCTGGACTAGCGGAGATTACGAGCAGTACTTC	CASSRWTSGDYEQYF	TRBD2	15	TRBV11-2	NA	TRBJ2-7
TGTGCCTGGAGGCCTGGGACGGGTTCACCCCTCCACTTT	CAWRPGTGSPLHF	NA	13	TRBV30	NA	TRBJ1-6
TGCGCCAGCGAAGCCGGACAGGGTAACACAGATACGCAGTATTTT	CASEAGQGNTDTQYF	TRBD1	15	TRBV5-1	NA	TRBJ2-3
TGCAGCGGGGGGTCGGCGACAATCTCCTACGAGCAGTACTTC	CSGGSATISYEQYF	NA	14	TRBV29-1	many	TRBJ2-7
TGTGCCAGCAGGGATAGCGGGAGGGCATCTGGGGCCAACGTCCTGACTTTC	CASRDSGRASGANVLTF	TRBD2	17	TRBV28	few	TRBJ2-6
TGTGCCAGCAGTTTCTGGCGGGCCTTACCCAACACCGGGGAGCTGTTTTTT	CASSFWRALPNTGELFF	NA	17	TRBV7-9	few	TRBJ2-2
TGCAGTGCTAGACCCCGACCGGGACTAGCGGGGGATGAGACCCGGTACTTC	CSARPRPGLAGDETRYF	TRBD2	17	TRBV20-1	NA	TRBJ2-5
TGTGCCAGCAGCCCGTCGATGGACAGCTTCCAAGAGACCCAGTACTTC	CASSPSMDSFQETQYF	NA	16	TRBV11-2	many	TRBJ2-5
TGTGCCAGCAGTGACAGGGACTCTGCCGCTGAAGCTTTCTTT	CASSDRDSAAEAFF	TRBD1	14	TRBV12-3/TRBV12-4	NA	TRBJ1-1
TGTGCCAGCAGTGGTCAGGGGACCTCTGGGGCCAACGTCCTGACTTTC	CASSGQGTSGANVLTF	NA	16	TRBV6-4	NA	TRBJ2-6
TGTGCCAGCAGCTTCGGGCAGGGAATTATCTCCTACGAGCAGTACTTC	CASSFGQGIISYEQYF	NA	16	TRBV11-2	many	TRBJ2-7
TGTGCCAGCACCGAATACAGGGGGCAAACCGGGGAGCTGTTTTTT	CASTEYRGQTGELFF	TRBD1	15	TRBV6-6	NA	TRBJ2-2
TGCGCCAGCAGCCAGGATAGCGGGGCCCCTGGCTACACCTTC	CASSQDSGAPGYTF	NA	14	TRBV4-3	NA	TRBJ1-2
TGTGCCATCAGTTTAGCGAATTCACCCCTCCACTTT	CAISLANSPLHF	NA	12	TRBV10-3	NA	TRBJ1-6
TGTGCCAGCTCACTAAAGACAGGGATTGCGAACACTGAAGCTTTCTTT	CASSLKTGIANTEAFF	TRBD1	16	TRBV18	once	TRBJ1-1
TGCAGTGCTAGTAGACAGGCGAACACCGGGGAGCTGTTTTTT	CSASRQANTGELFF	NA	14	TRBV20-1	many	TRBJ2-2
TGTGCCAGCAGCCGGACCCGATACGAGCAGTACTTC	CASSRTRYEQYF	NA	12	TRBV5-8	NA	TRBJ2-7
TGCAGTGCTAGAGCACAGCCCCAGCATTTT	CSARAQPQHF	NA	10	TRBV20-1	NA	TRBJ1-5